This T cell receptor beta chain was recovered during a study of early T cells in non-severe SARS-CoV-2 infection. Across the study: The chains were unpaired, and the sequenced material was bulk RNA from unsorted whole blood.

Unique molecular identifiers were affixed to single, distinct cDNA molecules. TCRdb independently ran MiXCR on the 5' RACE reads; one entry per CDR3 protein. The data hold about 48,000 distinct CDR3 sequences, with about 9.8% observed a single time. Study-level findings and limits: Lookups in VDJdb leaned toward anti-spike CD8 responses and missed private and CD4 specificities.

This clonotype was seen ten or more times. What it recognizes is unknown. V gave up 1 base and J gave up 3 bases, with 12 bases separating them. From germline, CDR1 is SGHTA and CDR2 FQGTGA. This CDR3 region has 15 residues. What was sequenced was whole blood. The V gene is TRBV7-3, the J gene TRBJ2-5; D is uncertain. This receptor was obtained from an adult who was a healthcare worker with PCR-confirmed SARS-CoV-2 infection or an uninfected control (not recorded which). CDR3 protein: CASSLRAVQEETQYF. CDR3 bases: TGTGCCAGCAGCTTAAGGGCAGTCCAGGAAGAGACCCAGTACTTC.